This T cell receptor (beta chain) comes out of a study of beta chain features in type 1 diabetes. Turning to the study itself: Over all samples combined, 107,917,701 sorted cells were examined.

The whole isolated RNA underwent reverse transcription, so sequencing captured expressed TCRB transcripts. Profiling relied on immunoSEQ multiplex PCR, and the TCRdb table lists in-frame clones only, not all of them. The sample includes about 220,000 clones, under 13% seen only once; the top ten take approximately 1.3%. The junction had 11 bases not matched to a gene; V was cut back by 4 bases and J by 9 bases. Germline lookup yields CDR1 SGHDT and CDR2 YYEEEE. The CDR3 spans 15 residues. This clone appeared a few times. Sequenced: central memory CD4+ T cells from blood. The receptor was isolated from a man younger than 35 in good health. The chain links TRBV5-6 to TRBJ2-1, with 9 bases aligning to TRBD1. The CDR3 DNA is TGTGCCAGCAGCGAGGGACAGGGTTCCCCGATTGAGCAGTTCTTC. Amino acid sequence: CASSEGQGSPIEQFF.